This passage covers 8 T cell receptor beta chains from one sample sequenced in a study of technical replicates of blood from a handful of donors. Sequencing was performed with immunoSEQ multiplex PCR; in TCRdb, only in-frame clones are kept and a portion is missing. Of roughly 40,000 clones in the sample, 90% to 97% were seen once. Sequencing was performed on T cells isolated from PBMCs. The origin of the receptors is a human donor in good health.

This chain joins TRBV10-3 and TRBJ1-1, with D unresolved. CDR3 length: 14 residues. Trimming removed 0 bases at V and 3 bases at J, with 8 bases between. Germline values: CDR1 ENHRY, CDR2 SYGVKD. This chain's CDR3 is CAISESGLDTEAFF. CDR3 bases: TGTGCCATCAGTGAGTCTGGGCTGGACACTGAAGCTTTCTTT.

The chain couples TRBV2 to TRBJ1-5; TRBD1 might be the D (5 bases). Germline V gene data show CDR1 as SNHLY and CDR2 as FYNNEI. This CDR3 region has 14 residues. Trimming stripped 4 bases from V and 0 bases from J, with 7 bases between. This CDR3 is CASSGQISNQPQHF. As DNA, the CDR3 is TGTGCCAGCAGTGGACAGATTAGCAATCAGCCCCAGCATTTT. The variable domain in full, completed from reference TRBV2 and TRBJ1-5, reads EPEVTQTPSHQVTQMGQEVILRCVPISNHLYFYWYRQILGQKVEFLVSFYNNEISEKSEIFDDQFSVERPDGSNFTLKIRSTKLEDSAMYFCASSGQISNQPQHFGDGTRLSIL.

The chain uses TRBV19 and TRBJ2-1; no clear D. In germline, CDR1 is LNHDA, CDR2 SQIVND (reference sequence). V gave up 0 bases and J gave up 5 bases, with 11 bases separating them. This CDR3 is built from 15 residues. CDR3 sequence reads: CASSIEGSPHNEQFF. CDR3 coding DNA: TGTGCCAGTAGTATAGAGGGTAGCCCGCACAATGAGCAGTTCTTC.

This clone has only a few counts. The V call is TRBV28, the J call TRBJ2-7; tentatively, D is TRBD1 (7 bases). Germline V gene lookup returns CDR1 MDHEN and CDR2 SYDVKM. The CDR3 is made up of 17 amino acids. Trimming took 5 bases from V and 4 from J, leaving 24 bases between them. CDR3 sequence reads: CASSPNTNRGGRYEQYF. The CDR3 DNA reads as TGTGCCAGCAGTCCGAACACCAACAGGGGAGGTAGATACGAGCAGTACTTC.

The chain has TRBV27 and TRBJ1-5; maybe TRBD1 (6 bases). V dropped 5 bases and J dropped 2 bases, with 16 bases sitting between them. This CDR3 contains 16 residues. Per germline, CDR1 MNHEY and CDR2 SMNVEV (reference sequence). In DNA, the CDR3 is TGTGCCAGCAGTCTAGGACAGCCAGGTGGCAATCAGCCCCAGCATTTT. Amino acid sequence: CASSLGQPGGNQPQHF.

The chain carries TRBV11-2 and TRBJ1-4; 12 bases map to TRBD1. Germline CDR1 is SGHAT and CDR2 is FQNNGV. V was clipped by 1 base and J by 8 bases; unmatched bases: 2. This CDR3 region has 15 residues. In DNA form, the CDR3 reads TGTGCCAGCAGCTTAGTTGGGACAGGGGGCGAAAAACTGTTTTTT. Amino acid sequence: CASSLVGTGGEKLFF.

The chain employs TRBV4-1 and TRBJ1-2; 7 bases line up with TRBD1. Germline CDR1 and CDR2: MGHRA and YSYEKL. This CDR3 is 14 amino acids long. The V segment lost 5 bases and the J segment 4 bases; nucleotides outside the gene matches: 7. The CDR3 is CASSSPDRIYGYTF. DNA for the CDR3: TGCGCCAGCAGCAGCCCGGACAGGATCTATGGCTACACCTTC.

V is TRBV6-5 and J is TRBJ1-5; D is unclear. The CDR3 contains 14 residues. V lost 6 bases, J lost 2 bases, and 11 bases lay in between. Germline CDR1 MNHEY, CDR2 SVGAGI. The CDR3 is CASSFQEGNQPQHF. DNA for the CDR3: TGTGCCAGCAGCTTTCAGGAGGGCAATCAGCCCCAGCATTTT.